This TCR beta chain originates from a study of blood T cell repertoires in COVID-19. Overall study: The study drew acute and convalescent COVID-19 samples from the United States, Italy and Spain. The cDNA or gDNA used as material had been derived from T cells, B-cell-depleted T cells, or PBMCs.

In the original processing: Reference gene primer amplification in the assay estimated nucleated cell counts. This table comes from immunoSEQ multiplex PCR, and its TCRdb copy is limited to in-frame clones, with some not included. V and J calls and clone size are as listed in that table; D and trimming were resolved from the DNA. The top ten hold 7% to 10% of the sample, which has over 55,000 clones, 85% to 90% seen once. Material for sequencing was peripheral blood. This TCR was sampled from a man between 50 and 59 years old with active COVID-19.

The CDR3, as DNA: TGTGCCAGCAGCCAAGATCCTGCAGGCAACTATGGCTACACCTTC. Its translation is CASSQDPAGNYGYTF. The gene calls are TRBV3-1 (or the pseudogene TRBV3-2) and TRBJ1-2; D gene uncertain. CDR3 length: 15 residues. Germline V gene sequence: CDR1 LGHDT, CDR2 YNNKEL (reference sequence). V was trimmed by 0 bases and J by 2 bases, leaving 10 bases between them.